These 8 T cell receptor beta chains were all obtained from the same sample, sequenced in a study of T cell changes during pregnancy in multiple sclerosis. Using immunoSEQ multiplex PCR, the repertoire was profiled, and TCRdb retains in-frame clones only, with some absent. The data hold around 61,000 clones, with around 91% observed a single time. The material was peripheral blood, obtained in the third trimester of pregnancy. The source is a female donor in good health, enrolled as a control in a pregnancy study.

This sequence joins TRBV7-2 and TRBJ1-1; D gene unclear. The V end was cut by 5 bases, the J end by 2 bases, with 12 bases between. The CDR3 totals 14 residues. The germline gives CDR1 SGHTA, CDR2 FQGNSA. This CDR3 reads CASSIRGPNTEAFF. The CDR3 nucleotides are TGTGCCAGCAGCATTCGTGGGCCTAACACTGAAGCTTTCTTT.

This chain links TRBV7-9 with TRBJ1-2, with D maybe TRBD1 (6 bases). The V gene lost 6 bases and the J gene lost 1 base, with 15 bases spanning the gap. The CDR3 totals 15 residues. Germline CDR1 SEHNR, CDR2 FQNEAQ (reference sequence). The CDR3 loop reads CASRSDSGDNYGYTF. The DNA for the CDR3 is TGTGCCAGCAGGTCGGACAGTGGGGATAACTATGGCTACACCTTC.

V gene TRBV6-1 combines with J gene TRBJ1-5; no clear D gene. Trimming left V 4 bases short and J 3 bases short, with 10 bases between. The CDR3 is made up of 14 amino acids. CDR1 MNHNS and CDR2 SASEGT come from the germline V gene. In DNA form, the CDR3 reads TGTGCCAGCAGTGTACAGCGGACCAATCAGCCCCAGCATTTT. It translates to CASSVQRTNQPQHF.

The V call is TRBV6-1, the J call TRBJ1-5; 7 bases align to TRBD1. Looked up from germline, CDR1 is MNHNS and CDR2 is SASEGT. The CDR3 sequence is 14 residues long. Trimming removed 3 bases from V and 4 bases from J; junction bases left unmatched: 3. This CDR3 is CASSDRDRNQPQHF. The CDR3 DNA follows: TGTGCCAGCAGTGACAGGGACAGAAATCAGCCCCAGCATTTT.

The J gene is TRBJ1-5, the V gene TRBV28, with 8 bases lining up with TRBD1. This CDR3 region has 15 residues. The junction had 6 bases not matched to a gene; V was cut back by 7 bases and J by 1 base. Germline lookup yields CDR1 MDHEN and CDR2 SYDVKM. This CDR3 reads CASISTGGSNQPQHF. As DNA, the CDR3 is TGTGCCAGCATCTCAACAGGGGGAAGCAATCAGCCCCAGCATTTT.

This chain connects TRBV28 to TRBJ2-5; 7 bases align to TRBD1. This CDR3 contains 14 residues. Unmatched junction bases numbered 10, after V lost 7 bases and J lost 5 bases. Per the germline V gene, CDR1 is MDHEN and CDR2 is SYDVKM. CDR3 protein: CASKPTGTVETQYF. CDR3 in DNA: TGTGCCAGCAAGCCGACAGGGACAGTGGAGACCCAGTACTTC.

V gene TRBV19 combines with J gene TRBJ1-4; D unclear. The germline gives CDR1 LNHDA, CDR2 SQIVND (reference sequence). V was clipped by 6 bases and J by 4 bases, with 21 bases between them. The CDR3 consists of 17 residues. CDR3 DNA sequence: TGTGCCAGTAGCGGCGGAACATCCAAGGAGTATAATGAAAAACTGTTTTTT. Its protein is CASSGGTSKEYNEKLFF.

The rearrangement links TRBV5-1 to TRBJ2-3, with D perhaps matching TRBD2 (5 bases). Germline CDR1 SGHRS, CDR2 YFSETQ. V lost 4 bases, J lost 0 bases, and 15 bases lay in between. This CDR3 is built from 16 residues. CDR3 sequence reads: CASSPGGRASTDTQYF. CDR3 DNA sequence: TGCGCCAGCAGCCCCGGAGGTAGGGCTAGCACAGATACGCAGTATTTT.